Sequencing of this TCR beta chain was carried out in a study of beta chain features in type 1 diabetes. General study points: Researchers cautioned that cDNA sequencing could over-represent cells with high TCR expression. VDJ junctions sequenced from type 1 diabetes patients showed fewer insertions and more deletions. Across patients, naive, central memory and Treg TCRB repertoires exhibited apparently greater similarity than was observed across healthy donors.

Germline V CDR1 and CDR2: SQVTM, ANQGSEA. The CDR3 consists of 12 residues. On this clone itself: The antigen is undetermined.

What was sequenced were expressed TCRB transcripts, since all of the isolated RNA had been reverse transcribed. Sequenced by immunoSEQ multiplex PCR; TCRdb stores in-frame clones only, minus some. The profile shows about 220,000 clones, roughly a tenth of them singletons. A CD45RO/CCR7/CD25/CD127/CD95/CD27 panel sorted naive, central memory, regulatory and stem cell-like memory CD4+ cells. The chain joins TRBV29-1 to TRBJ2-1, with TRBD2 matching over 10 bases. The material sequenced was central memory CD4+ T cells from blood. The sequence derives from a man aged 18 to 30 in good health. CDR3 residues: CSARTSGNEQFF. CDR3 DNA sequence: TGCAGTGCCAGGACTAGCGGAAATGAGCAGTTCTTC.